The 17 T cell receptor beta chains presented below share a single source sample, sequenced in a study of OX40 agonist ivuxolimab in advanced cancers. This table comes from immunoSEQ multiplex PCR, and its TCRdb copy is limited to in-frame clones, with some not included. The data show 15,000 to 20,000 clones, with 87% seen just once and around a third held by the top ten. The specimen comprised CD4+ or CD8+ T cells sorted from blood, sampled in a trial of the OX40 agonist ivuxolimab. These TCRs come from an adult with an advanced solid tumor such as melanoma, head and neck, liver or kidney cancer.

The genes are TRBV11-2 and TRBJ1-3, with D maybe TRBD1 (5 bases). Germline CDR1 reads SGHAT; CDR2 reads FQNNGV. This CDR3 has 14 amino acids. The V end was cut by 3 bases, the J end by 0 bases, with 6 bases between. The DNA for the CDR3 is TGTGCCAGCAGCTTCCAGGGCTCTGGAAACACCATATATTTT. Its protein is CASSFQGSGNTIYF.

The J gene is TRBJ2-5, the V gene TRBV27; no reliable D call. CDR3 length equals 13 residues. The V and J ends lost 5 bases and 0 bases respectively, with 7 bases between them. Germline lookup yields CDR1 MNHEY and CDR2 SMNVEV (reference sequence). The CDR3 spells CASSPTYQETQYF. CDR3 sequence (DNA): TGTGCCAGCAGTCCCACCTACCAAGAGACCCAGTACTTC.

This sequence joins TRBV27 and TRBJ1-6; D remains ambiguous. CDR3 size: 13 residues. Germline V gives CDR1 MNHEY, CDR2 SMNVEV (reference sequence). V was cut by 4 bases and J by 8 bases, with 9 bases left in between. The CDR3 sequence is CASSSWTDSPLHF. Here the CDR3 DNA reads TGTGCCAGCAGTTCGTGGACGGATTCACCCCTCCACTTT.

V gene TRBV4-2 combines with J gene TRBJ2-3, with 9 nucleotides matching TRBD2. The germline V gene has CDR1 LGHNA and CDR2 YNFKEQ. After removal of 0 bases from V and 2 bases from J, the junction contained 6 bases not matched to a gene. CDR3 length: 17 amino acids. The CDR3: CASSQDPRTSATDTQYF. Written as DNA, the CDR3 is TGTGCCAGCAGCCAAGATCCTAGGACTAGCGCCACAGATACGCAGTATTTT.

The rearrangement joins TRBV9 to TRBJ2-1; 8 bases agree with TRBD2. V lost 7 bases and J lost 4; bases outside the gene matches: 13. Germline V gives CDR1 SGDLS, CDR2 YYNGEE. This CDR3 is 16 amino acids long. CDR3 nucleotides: TGTGCCAGCGCCGCCGGGTCGGGAGGGCGGTACAATGAGCAGTTCTTC. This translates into CASAAGSGGRYNEQFF.

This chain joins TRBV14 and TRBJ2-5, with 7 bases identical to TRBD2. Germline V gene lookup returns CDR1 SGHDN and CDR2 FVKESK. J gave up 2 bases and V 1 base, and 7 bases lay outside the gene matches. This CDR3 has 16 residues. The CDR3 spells CASSQVGGSTQETQYF. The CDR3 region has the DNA TGTGCCAGCAGCCAAGTCGGCGGGAGCACTCAAGAGACCCAGTACTTC.

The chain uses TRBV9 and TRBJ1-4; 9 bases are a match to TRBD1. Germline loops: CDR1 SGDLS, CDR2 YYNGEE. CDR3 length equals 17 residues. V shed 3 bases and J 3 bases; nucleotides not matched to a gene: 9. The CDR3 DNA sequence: TGTGCCAGCAGCGCCTCCGGGACAGGGAAGGCTAATGAAAAACTGTTTTTT. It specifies CASSASGTGKANEKLFF.

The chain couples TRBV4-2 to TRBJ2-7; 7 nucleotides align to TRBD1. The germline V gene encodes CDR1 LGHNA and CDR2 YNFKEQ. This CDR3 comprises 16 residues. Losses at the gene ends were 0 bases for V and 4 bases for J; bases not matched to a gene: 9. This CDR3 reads CASSQETGQTVYEQYF. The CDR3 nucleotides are TGTGCCAGCAGCCAAGAGACGGGACAGACTGTTTACGAGCAGTACTTC.

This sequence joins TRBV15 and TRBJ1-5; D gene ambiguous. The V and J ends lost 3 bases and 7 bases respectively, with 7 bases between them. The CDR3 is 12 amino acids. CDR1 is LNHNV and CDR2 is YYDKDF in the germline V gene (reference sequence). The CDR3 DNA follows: TGTGCCACCAGCAGTTCAGTGCAGCCCCAGCATTTT. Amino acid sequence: CATSSSVQPQHF. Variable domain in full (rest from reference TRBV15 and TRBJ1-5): DAMVIQNPRYQVTQFGKPVTLSCSQTLNHNVMYWYQQKSSQAPKLLFHYYDKDFNNEADTPDNFQSRRPNTSFCFLDIRSPGLGDTAMYLCATSSSVQPQHFGDGTRLSIL.

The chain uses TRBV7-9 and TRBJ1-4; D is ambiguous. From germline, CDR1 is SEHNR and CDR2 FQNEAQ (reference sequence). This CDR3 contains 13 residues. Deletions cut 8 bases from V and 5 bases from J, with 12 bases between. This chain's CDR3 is CASEEGTNEKLFF. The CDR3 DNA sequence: TGTGCCAGCGAGGAGGGAACGAATGAAAAACTGTTTTTT.

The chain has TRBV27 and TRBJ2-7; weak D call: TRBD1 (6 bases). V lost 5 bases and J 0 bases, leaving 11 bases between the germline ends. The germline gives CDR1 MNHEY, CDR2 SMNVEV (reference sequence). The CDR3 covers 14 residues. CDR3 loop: CASSTTGYSYEQYF. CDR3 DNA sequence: TGTGCCAGCAGTACAACAGGGTACTCCTACGAGCAGTACTTC.

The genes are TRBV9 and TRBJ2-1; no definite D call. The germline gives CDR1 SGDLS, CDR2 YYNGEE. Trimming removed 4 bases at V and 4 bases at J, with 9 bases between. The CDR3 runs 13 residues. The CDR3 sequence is CASSPEEYNEQFF. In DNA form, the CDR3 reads TGTGCCAGCAGCCCAGAGGAATACAATGAGCAGTTCTTC.

CDR3 residues: CASSQGPTSGSLYEQYF. The DNA for the CDR3 is TGCGCCAGCAGCCAAGGCCCTACTAGCGGGAGTCTCTACGAGCAGTACTTC. This chain uses TRBV4-1 with TRBJ2-7; 11 positions match TRBD2. CDR1 MGHRA and CDR2 YSYEKL come from the germline V gene. J was trimmed by 3 bases and V by 1 base; bases with no gene match: 8. The CDR3 loop spans 17 amino acids.

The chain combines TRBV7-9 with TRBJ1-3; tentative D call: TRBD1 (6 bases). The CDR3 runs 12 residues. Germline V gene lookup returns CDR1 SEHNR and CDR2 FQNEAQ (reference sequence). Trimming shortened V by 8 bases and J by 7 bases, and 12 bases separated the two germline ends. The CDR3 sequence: CASGYRDNTIYF. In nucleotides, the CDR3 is TGTGCCAGCGGATACAGGGACAACACCATATATTTT.

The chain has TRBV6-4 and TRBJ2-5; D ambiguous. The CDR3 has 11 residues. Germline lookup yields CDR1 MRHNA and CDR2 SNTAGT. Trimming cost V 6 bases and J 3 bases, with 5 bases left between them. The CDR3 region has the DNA TGTGCCAGCAGCCACAAAGAGACCCAGTACTTC. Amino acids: CASSHKETQYF.

The CDR3 spells CASSLEPTYEQYF. The CDR3 DNA reads TGTGCCAGCAGCTTAGAACCAACCTACGAGCAGTACTTC. J is TRBJ2-7 and V is TRBV7-2; D is ambiguous. The CDR3 consists of 13 residues. The V gene lost 1 base and the J gene lost 2 bases, with 6 bases spanning the gap. Germline V gene sequence: CDR1 SGHTA, CDR2 FQGNSA.

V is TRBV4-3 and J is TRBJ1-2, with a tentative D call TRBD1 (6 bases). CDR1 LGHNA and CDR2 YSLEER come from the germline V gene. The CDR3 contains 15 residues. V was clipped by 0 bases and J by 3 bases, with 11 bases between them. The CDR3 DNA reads TGCGCCAGCAGCCAAGACAGGGGACCCTACTATGGCTACACCTTC. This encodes CASSQDRGPYYGYTF.